This entry is about one T cell receptor beta chain. This clone was recorded a few times. Its cognate antigen has yet to be identified. Qualities for individual bases were not recorded, and no much larger clone is one base off. This specimen belongs to a study of T cells in localized non-small cell lung cancer (dated by TCRdb to about 2020). With regard to the full study: The study analyzed T cell repertoires of hundreds of early-stage NSCLC patients, comparing tumors and uninvolved tumor-adjacent lungs. The cohort comprised approximately 240 treatment-naïve NSCLC patients with resected, localized lung tumors. A mean age of approximately 70 years was recorded for the NSCLC patients, of whom 120 to 150 were male and about 100 were female.

The paper as a whole reports these results and caveats: Because the study design was exploratory, TCR variables were selected using unadjusted p-values without false-discovery rate correction. Because multi-region tumor sequencing was not performed, intratumor heterogeneity could not be ruled out. Of the top 100 tumor clones, a median of 57 were detected in paired uninvolved adjacent lung; around 27 were also among that lung's top 100. Higher blood T cell density associated with longer overall survival, while higher adjacent-lung clonality associated with shorter survival. The highest T cell clonality was observed in uninvolved tumor-adjacent lung, where clonality exceeded that of tumor, suggesting that antigenic responses were more focused in uninvolved tumor-adjacent lung.

The immunoSEQ Assay was used to sequence TCR beta CDR3 regions from DNA. The study's processing was this. T cell density was computed as TCR beta template counts normalized to usable DNA estimated by amplifying housekeeping genes. Using the preseqR package, richness was estimated by extrapolating to 120,000 templates for tissue samples and 400,000 templates for PBMC samples. Clonality was calculated as one minus Pielou's evenness. Tissue-enriched TCRs were identified by differential abundance testing using productive amino-acid clonotypes, minimum total count 5 and alpha 0.1. The Jaccard Index and the Morisita Overlap Index were used to measure repertoire overlap between compartments. GLIPH grouped TCR beta CDR3s together with public tetramer-defined viral CDR3s, and a viral motif had to include at least three viral sequences and also show V-gene enrichment. TCRdb stores this immuneACCESS table with in-frame sequences only. Part of the clones is absent; in the studies checked, under half of the shortfall reflects unresolved V genes, and no reason is known for the rest. Clonal size and the V and J genes are those of that table, whereas D and trimming came from the DNA. The sample yields approximately 1,500 clones; more than 20% were counted once. 9.9% of the sample belongs to the ten largest clones.

At diagnosis, tumor, uninvolved tumor-adjacent lung and peripheral blood were collected and then preserved as a mix of FFPE and fresh-frozen material. Including cysteine and phenylalanine, the CDR3 has 14 amino acids. Just CDR3 DNA is preserved here, 42 bases in frame from base 1. Via the germline V gene, CDR1 is SGDLS and CDR2 YYNGEE. Ends trimmed: V by 4 bases, J by 5 bases; bases unmatched to a gene: 5. The receptor was derived from a man aged 40 to 69 with stage I squamous cell lung carcinoma. Sequenced material: lung tumor tissue, taken before any cancer treatment. The V gene is TRBV9 and the J gene is TRBJ2-1, with 8 bases matching TRBD2. The nucleotide sequence reads TGTGCCAGCAGCACTACGGGAGGGGACAATGAGCAGTTCTTC. It is translated as CASSTTGGDNEQFF.